These T cell receptor beta chains were read from a single sample in a study of CD4 T cells in relation to SARS-CoV-2 and coronaviruses. What these receptors recognize is not known. Generated by immunoSEQ multiplex PCR, the TCRdb table keeps only in-frame clones and is missing some. The sample lists 41,000 or so clones; around 82% were seen once. What was sequenced was naive CD4+ T cells from PBMCs, cultured in vitro. The receptor source for this set is an adult with COVID-19. The CDR3 runs from the conserved cysteine through the conserved F or W. A D gene is named only where the DNA matches it firmly. Only some rows state a clone size, as once, few, many or a class for expanded clones.

clone size: NA
V gene: TRBV19
D gene: NA
J gene: TRBJ2-7
CDR3 protein: CASGRTTGPYEQYF
CDR3 DNA: TGTGCCAGTGGGCGTACGACAGGCCCCTACGAGCAGTACTTC

clone size: NA
V gene: TRBV2
D gene: NA
J gene: TRBJ2-3
CDR3 protein: CASSTQGTDTQYF
CDR3 DNA: TGTGCCAGCAGCACACAAGGCACAGATACGCAGTATTTT

clone size: NA
V gene: TRBV5-4
D gene: TRBD2
J gene: TRBJ2-7
CDR3 protein: CASSLGSGRAPYEQYF
CDR3 DNA: TGTGCCAGCAGCTTGGGGAGCGGGAGGGCTCCTTACGAGCAGTACTTC

clone size: NA
V gene: TRBV5-1
D gene: NA
J gene: TRBJ2-3
CDR3 protein: CASSLADTQYF
CDR3 DNA: TGCGCCAGCAGCTTGGCAGATACGCAGTATTTT

clone size: NA
V gene: TRBV19
D gene: NA
J gene: TRBJ1-1
CDR3 protein: CASSARQDKNTEAFF
CDR3 DNA: TGTGCCAGTAGTGCCAGACAGGACAAGAACACTGAAGCTTTCTTT

clone size: once
V gene: TRBV6-1
D gene: TRBD2
J gene: TRBJ2-1
CDR3 protein: CASSEPRLNSGRAGNEQFF
CDR3 DNA: TGTGCCAGCAGTGAACCCAGATTGAATAGCGGGAGGGCGGGGAATGAGCAGTTCTTC

clone size: NA
V gene: TRBV5-1
D gene: NA
J gene: TRBJ2-5
CDR3 protein: CASSLFIQETQYF
CDR3 DNA: TGCGCCAGCAGCTTGTTCATCCAAGAGACCCAGTACTTC

clone size: NA
V gene: TRBV6-5
D gene: NA
J gene: TRBJ2-1
CDR3 protein: CASIRPGDGVEQFF
CDR3 DNA: TGTGCCAGCATCAGGCCGGGGGACGGGGTAGAGCAGTTCTTC

clone size: NA
V gene: TRBV7-2
D gene: NA
J gene: TRBJ1-1
CDR3 protein: CASSLGQQNTEAFF
CDR3 DNA: TGTGCCAGCAGCTTAGGGCAACAGAACACTGAAGCTTTCTTT

clone size: NA
V gene: TRBV5-1
D gene: TRBD1
J gene: TRBJ1-3
CDR3 protein: CASSSQTGLRSGNTIYF
CDR3 DNA: TGCGCCAGCAGCTCGCAGACAGGGCTGCGGTCTGGAAACACCATATATTTT

clone size: NA
V gene: TRBV27
D gene: NA
J gene: TRBJ2-7
CDR3 protein: CASSRDGPYEQYF
CDR3 DNA: TGTGCCAGCAGTCGGGACGGACCCTACGAGCAGTACTTC

clone size: few
V gene: TRBV2
D gene: NA
J gene: TRBJ1-6
CDR3 protein: CASSVDTNSPLHF
CDR3 DNA: TGTGCCAGCAGTGTTGACACAAATTCACCCCTCCACTTT

clone size: NA
V gene: TRBV10-3
D gene: TRBD1
J gene: TRBJ2-5
CDR3 protein: CAIRGPTGEETQYF
CDR3 DNA: TGTGCCATAAGGGGACCGACAGGGGAAGAGACCCAGTACTTC

clone size: NA
V gene: TRBV6-5
D gene: NA
J gene: TRBJ2-7
CDR3 protein: CASSYLPLNAYEQYF
CDR3 DNA: TGTGCCAGCAGTTACCTCCCTCTTAACGCCTACGAGCAGTACTTC

clone size: NA
V gene: TRBV24-1
D gene: NA
J gene: TRBJ1-1
CDR3 protein: CATQDSNTEAFF
CDR3 DNA: TGTGCCACCCAGGATTCGAACACTGAAGCTTTCTTT

clone size: once
V gene: TRBV6-1
D gene: NA
J gene: TRBJ2-2
CDR3 protein: CASSDRGTGELFF
CDR3 DNA: TGTGCCAGCAGTGATCGAGGCACCGGGGAGCTGTTTTTT

clone size: NA
V gene: TRBV6-5
D gene: NA
J gene: TRBJ2-3
CDR3 protein: CASSYRYPTDTQYF
CDR3 DNA: TGTGCCAGCAGTTACAGGTACCCCACAGATACGCAGTATTTT

clone size: NA
V gene: TRBV7-3
D gene: NA
J gene: TRBJ1-1
CDR3 protein: CASSLHQGNTEAFF
CDR3 DNA: TGTGCCAGCAGCTTACACCAGGGAAACACTGAAGCTTTCTTT

clone size: NA
V gene: TRBV5-5
D gene: NA
J gene: TRBJ2-7
CDR3 protein: CASSFQGYEQYF
CDR3 DNA: TGTGCCAGCAGCTTTCAAGGCTACGAGCAGTACTTC

clone size: NA
V gene: TRBV9
D gene: NA
J gene: TRBJ1-5
CDR3 protein: CASSTAPNQPQHF
CDR3 DNA: TGTGCCAGCAGTACAGCGCCTAATCAGCCCCAGCATTTT